Shown below are 28 T cell receptor beta chains from a single sample sequenced in a study of naive and memory T cell subsets. The beta constant-region primer was an equimolar mix of two oligonucleotides covering TRBC1 and TRBC2. TCRdb reanalysed the UMI-ligation and nested PCR reads using MiXCR and keeps one entry per CDR3 protein. Of 130,000 to 150,000 distinct CDR3 sequences detected, 15% to 20% appear once; the ten largest clones hold about 0.13%. The material sequenced was naive CD4+ T cells from blood. Receptors originate from a human donor in good health.

This clonotype was found a few times. The V and J genes are TRBV18 and TRBJ1-1, with 11 bases lining up with TRBD1. Germline CDR1 and CDR2: KGHSH and LQKENI. CDR3 size: 14 residues. With V trimmed by 4 bases and J by 4 bases, 2 bases remained unmatched. CDR3 loop: CASSHGQGATEAFF. Here the CDR3 DNA reads TGTGCCAGCTCACACGGACAGGGGGCCACTGAAGCTTTCTTT.

The V and J genes are TRBV9 and TRBJ2-2, with D unclear. The CDR3 has 14 amino acids. The germline gives CDR1 SGDLS, CDR2 YYNGEE. Between the trimmed V and J ends, which lost 3 bases and 0 bases, there was a span of 6 bases. The CDR3 sequence is CASSAASNTGELFF. CDR3 in DNA: TGTGCCAGCAGCGCGGCTTCGAACACCGGGGAGCTGTTTTTT.

The sample holds a few counts of this clonotype. The rearrangement uses TRBV5-1 and TRBJ2-1; 8 bases align to TRBD2. Germline V CDR1 and CDR2: SGHRS, YFSETQ. The V gene end was trimmed by 5 bases and the J gene end by 0 bases; junction bases not matched to a gene: 10. The CDR3 contains 17 residues. The CDR3 is CASRTGGALPSYNEQFF. CDR3 sequence (DNA): TGCGCCAGCAGAACGGGGGGGGCCCTACCCTCCTACAATGAGCAGTTCTTC.

This clonotype has a handful of counts. The chain carries TRBV11-3 and TRBJ2-1; D is possibly TRBD1 or TRBD2 (5 bases each). CDR1 and CDR2 from the germline V gene are SGHNT and YENEEA. V was cut by 5 bases and J by 5 bases, with 16 bases left in between. The CDR3 has 15 residues. CDR3 in DNA: TGTGCCAGCAGCGGATGGGGGATGCAGGACAATGAGCAGTTCTTC. Translation: CASSGWGMQDNEQFF.

The chain employs TRBV7-2 and TRBJ2-3, with a tentative D call TRBD2 (6 bases). From germline, CDR1 is SGHTA and CDR2 FQGNSA. Trimming took off 1 base at V and 6 bases at J, with 14 bases between the two ends. This CDR3 has 15 residues. The CDR3 protein is CASSLEARGPDTQYF. The CDR3, as DNA: TGTGCCAGCAGCTTAGAGGCGCGGGGCCCGGATACGCAGTATTTT.

This clonotype was counted at least ten times. The J gene is TRBJ1-6, the V gene TRBV7-9; 7 nucleotides match TRBD1. The V and J ends lost 5 bases and 10 bases, in that order; junction bases with no gene match: 5. This CDR3 spans 13 amino acids. CDR1 is SEHNR and CDR2 is FQNEAQ in the germline V gene (reference sequence). CDR3 region: CASSVRGESPLHF. Written as DNA, the CDR3 is TGTGCCAGCAGCGTCAGGGGGGAATCACCCCTCCACTTT.

This clonotype was found a few times. The chain joins TRBV20-1 to TRBJ2-1; TRBD2 aligns across 9 bases. The CDR3 has 16 residues. Trimming cost V 1 base and J 6 bases; bases outside gene matches: 10. The germline CDR1 and CDR2 sequences are DFQATT and SNEGSKA (reference sequence). CDR3: CSARVSGSTHFNEQFF. CDR3 sequence (DNA): TGCAGTGCTAGAGTTAGCGGGAGTACCCATTTCAATGAGCAGTTCTTC.

This clonotype was counted only a few times. The chain links TRBV6-5 to TRBJ2-5; D may match TRBD1 or TRBD2 (5 bases each). This CDR3 is built from 13 residues. CDR1 and CDR2 from the germline V gene are MNHEY and SVGAGI. Trimming removed 5 bases at V and 5 bases at J, with 12 bases between. CDR3 nucleotides: TGTGCCAGCAGTCCCCGGGACGGCGAGACCCAGTACTTC. It specifies CASSPRDGETQYF.

This clonotype was counted a few times. This chain connects TRBV20-1 to TRBJ1-5; 8 bases are a match to TRBD1. The germline V gene has CDR1 DFQATT and CDR2 SNEGSKA (reference sequence). This CDR3 has 15 residues. V was clipped by 0 bases and J by 8 bases; unmatched bases: 9. CDR3 bases: TGCAGTGCTAGAGAGGACAGGGCCCTTTTGGAGCCCCAGCATTTT. Translation gives CSAREDRALLEPQHF.

V and J are TRBV6-5 and TRBJ1-1; weak D call: TRBD1 (6 bases). The CDR3 totals 15 residues. V was pared by 2 bases and J by 3 bases, with 13 bases between. Germline assignment: CDR1 MNHEY and CDR2 SVGAGI. CDR3 amino acids: CASSYLSTGYTEAFF. The CDR3 coding sequence is TGTGCCAGCAGTTACCTCTCTACAGGGTACACTGAAGCTTTCTTT.

The chain couples TRBV25-1 to TRBJ1-2; D might be TRBD1 (5 bases). This CDR3 is built from 15 residues. Germline V gives CDR1 MGHDK, CDR2 SYGVNS. V lost 2 bases, J lost 4 bases, and 14 bases lay in between. The CDR3 DNA follows: TGTGCCAGCAGTGAACTCCGCTACGGGACCTATGGCTACACCTTC. Its translation is CASSELRYGTYGYTF.

This clonotype was seen more than once but under ten times. The gene calls are TRBV12-3 or TRBV12-4 and TRBJ1-5, with D unclear. This CDR3 has 12 amino acids. Trimming shortened V by 4 bases and J by 7 bases, and 8 bases separated the two germline ends. The CDR3 region is CASSSLAQPQHF. Here the CDR3 DNA reads TGTGCCAGCAGTTCCTTAGCCCAGCCCCAGCATTTT.

Many counts were recorded for this clonotype. The V and J genes are TRBV4-3 and TRBJ1-5, with D possibly TRBD1 on 5 matching bases. The germline V gene encodes CDR1 LGHNA and CDR2 YSLEER. The CDR3 runs 15 residues. V was clipped by 0 bases and J by 4 bases, with 10 bases between them. In DNA, the CDR3 is TGCGCCAGCAGCCAAGATGGGCAGGGTAATCAGCCCCAGCATTTT. Its translation: CASSQDGQGNQPQHF.

This chain links TRBV5-1 with TRBJ1-4; no reliable D call. The length of the CDR3 is 13 residues. Germline CDR1 is SGHRS and CDR2 is YFSETQ. V lost 4 bases and J 2 bases, leaving 6 bases between the germline ends. The CDR3 nucleotides are TGCGCCAGCAGCCAAGGTACTAATGAAAAACTGTTTTTT. This gives the protein CASSQGTNEKLFF.

In nucleotides, the CDR3 is TGTGCCAGTAGTTTTGGGGGCCTCTCAACTAATGAAAAACTGTTTTTT. Translated, it gives CASSFGGLSTNEKLFF. The chain couples TRBV19 to TRBJ1-4, with a tentative D call TRBD1 (6 bases). The CDR3 is 16 residues long. V lost 5 bases to trimming and J lost 0 bases, with 13 bases between them. Germline CDR1 reads LNHDA; CDR2 reads SQIVND (reference sequence).

There are a few counts of this clonotype. This chain connects TRBV7-2 to TRBJ2-7; D tentatively reads TRBD1 or TRBD2 (5 bases each). Trimming pared 6 bases from V and 4 bases from J, leaving 16 bases between. Germline-derived CDR1 and CDR2 are SGHTA and FQGNSA. This CDR3 is built from 14 residues. Here the CDR3 DNA reads TGTGCCAGCAGTAACCCGGGGCGGACGTACGAGCAGTACTTC. Protein: CASSNPGRTYEQYF.

The rearrangement joins TRBV3-1 to TRBJ1-4, with D unclear. The CDR3 length is 15 residues. Germline values: CDR1 LGHDT, CDR2 YNNKEL (reference sequence). V lost 4 bases and J 1 base, leaving 10 bases between the germline ends. This CDR3 is CASSPNRGTNEKLFF. The CDR3 coding sequence is TGTGCCAGCAGCCCCAACCGGGGAACTAATGAAAAACTGTTTTTT.

The chain links TRBV20-1 to TRBJ1-1; D is perhaps TRBD1 (5 bases). Trimming left V 4 bases short and J 7 bases short, with 19 bases between. CDR3 length equals 14 residues. Germline CDR1 reads DFQATT; CDR2 reads SNEGSKA (reference sequence). CDR3 sequence (DNA): TGCAGTGCTACTTGGGAAATGCCGGGGCGTGAAGCTTTCTTT. Translating gives CSATWEMPGREAFF.

The table lists this clonotype with many counts. The chain joins TRBV10-2 to TRBJ1-2, with TRBD1 matching over 8 bases. Germline CDR1 WSHSY, CDR2 SAAADI. J lost 6 bases, V lost 6 bases, and 6 bases had no gene match. This CDR3 contains 13 residues. The CDR3 reads CASRLTGEDGYTF. In DNA, the CDR3 is TGCGCCAGCAGACTGACAGGGGAGGATGGCTACACCTTC.

This clonotype was seen a handful of times. The chain has TRBV6-1 and TRBJ2-1; 8 nucleotides line up with TRBD2. The germline CDR1 and CDR2 sequences are MNHNS and SASEGT. The J segment lost 4 bases and the V segment lost 7 bases, leaving 18 bases of the junction unmatched. The CDR3 contains 18 residues. CDR3 residues: CASKQAGVQSLGYNEQFF. The CDR3 DNA reads as TGTGCCAGCAAGCAAGCGGGAGTTCAAAGTTTGGGGTACAATGAGCAGTTCTTC.

This clonotype has only a few counts. The chain employs TRBV9 and TRBJ2-7; 9 bases map to TRBD2. CDR1 and CDR2 (germline): SGDLS, YYNGEE. Trimming removed 0 bases from V and 7 bases from J; junction bases left unmatched: 11. The CDR3 runs 16 residues. The CDR3 region has the DNA TGTGCCAGCAGCGTAGGGGGTTCTAGCGGGGCGATGGAGCAGTACTTC. Translated, it gives CASSVGGSSGAMEQYF.

There are many counts of this clonotype. The V call is TRBV7-6, the J call TRBJ2-7; tentatively, D is TRBD2 (6 bases). Trimming stripped 1 base from V and 6 bases from J, with 13 bases between. CDR3 length: 14 residues. CDR1 and CDR2 from the germline V gene are SGHVS and FNYEAQ. Here the CDR3 reads CASSLEVAGTEQYF. Written as DNA, the CDR3 is TGTGCCAGCAGCTTAGAGGTTGCGGGGACCGAGCAGTACTTC.

This chain uses TRBV12-3 or TRBV12-4 with TRBJ2-3; TRBD2 aligns across 8 bases. With 4 bases clipped from V and 5 bases from J, the junction kept 5 bases outside the gene matches. This CDR3 contains 14 residues. CDR3 DNA: TGTGCCAGCAGTTCCGGACTAGCAGGAGATACGCAGTATTTT. Protein: CASSSGLAGDTQYF.

The table lists this clonotype with a few counts. The V and J genes are TRBV10-3 and TRBJ2-3, with TRBD2 matching over 10 bases. The V segment lost 8 bases and the J segment 4 bases; nucleotides outside the gene matches: 6. Germline V lookup: CDR1 ENHRY, CDR2 SYGVKD. The CDR3 loop spans 14 amino acids. For the CDR3, the DNA is TGTGCCATCGGGGTAGCGGGAGGAGCAGATACGCAGTATTTT. This translates into CAIGVAGGADTQYF.

V and J are TRBV5-1 and TRBJ2-1; D remains ambiguous. Germline CDR1 reads SGHRS; CDR2 reads YFSETQ. The CDR3 spans 15 residues. Trimming removed 0 bases at V and 6 bases at J, with 13 bases between. The CDR3 DNA follows: TGCGCCAGCAGCTTGGATGTTGGACGGATCAATGAGCAGTTCTTC. Protein sequence: CASSLDVGRINEQFF.

The chain has TRBV21-1 and TRBJ1-2; the table's D call, TRBD1, was not checked against the DNA. TRBV21-1 is classified as a pseudogene. The CDR3 length is 14 residues. In DNA form, the CDR3 reads TGTGCCAGCAGCTCCCTGCTGGGGTTCTGTGGCTACACCTTC. This encodes CASSSLLGFCGYTF.

The J gene is TRBJ1-6, the V gene TRBV7-9; 7 nucleotides line up with TRBD1. Germline V CDR1 and CDR2: SEHNR, FQNEAQ (reference sequence). V gave up 5 bases and J gave up 0 bases; unmatched junction bases: 7. The CDR3 runs to 17 residues. CDR3 nucleotides: TGTGCCAGCAGCGTGGGACAGACGAGCTCCTATAATTCACCCCTCCACTTT. It yields the protein CASSVGQTSSYNSPLHF.

This clonotype was seen a few times. The chain uses TRBV6-1 and TRBJ2-5; D is unclear. The ends were cut back, 1 base at V and 1 base at J, with 7 bases in the middle. The germline CDR1 and CDR2 sequences are MNHNS and SASEGT. The CDR3 spans 14 residues. The CDR3 region is CASSEGSTQETQYF. CDR3 bases: TGTGCCAGCAGTGAAGGTAGCACCCAAGAGACCCAGTACTTC.